The 20 T cell receptor beta chains given below trace back to one sample, sequenced in a study of cytomegalovirus exposure and HLA in healthy donors. Researchers ran the PCR with 60 Vbeta and 13 Jbeta primers. TCRdb's copy holds only in-frame clones and misses some; the assay was immunoSEQ multiplex PCR. In the table there are some 200,000 clones, 75% to 90% of which are singletons. The source material was PBMCs. These receptors all stem from a woman in her 50s in good health and CMV-seropositive.

CDR3 amino acids: CASSLIDSQETQYF. CDR3 DNA sequence: TGTGCCAGCAGCTTAATCGACAGCCAAGAGACCCAGTACTTC. V usage is TRBV7-6 and J usage is TRBJ2-5; D is possibly TRBD1 (5 bases). V was shortened by 2 bases and J by 1 base, with 8 bases between the two germline ends. Germline CDR1 and CDR2: SGHVS and FNYEAQ. The CDR3 has 14 residues.

This rearrangement joins TRBV28 to TRBJ1-2; tentative D call: TRBD1 (6 bases). CDR3 length equals 16 residues. The germline gives CDR1 MDHEN, CDR2 SYDVKM. The V end lost 6 bases, the J end lost 4 bases, and 21 bases lay between the germline ends. In DNA, the CDR3 is TGTGCCAGCAGCTCCCCAGCCCTCAGGGGCGGCTATGGCTACACCTTC. Amino acid sequence: CASSSPALRGGYGYTF.

This sequence joins TRBV6-1 and TRBJ2-5, with 7 bases aligning to TRBD2. The CDR3 covers 14 residues. With V trimmed by 8 bases and J by 5 bases, 11 bases remained unmatched. From germline, CDR1 is MNHNS and CDR2 SASEGT. The CDR3 region has the DNA TGTGCCAGCTCGGGAGCGGGGTTGGGGGAGACCCAGTACTTC. It is translated as CASSGAGLGETQYF.

This chain connects TRBV6-4 to TRBJ2-7, with a possible D match to TRBD2 (5 bases). Germline CDR1 reads MRHNA; CDR2 reads SNTAGT. With 8 bases removed from V and 3 bases from J, the gap between germline ends came to 14 bases. The CDR3 loop spans 13 amino acids. The chain's CDR3 is CASVRPRGYEQYF. The CDR3 nucleotides read TGTGCCAGCGTCCGGCCCCGGGGCTACGAGCAGTACTTC.

V gene TRBV5-1 combines with J gene TRBJ2-1, with 7 bases that match TRBD2. The germline V gene encodes CDR1 SGHRS and CDR2 YFSETQ. The trim removed 0 bases at V and 1 base at J, leaving 10 bases unmatched. The CDR3 sequence is 18 residues long. CDR3 sequence (DNA): TGCGCCAGCAGCTTGGGGTTGGGCGGGGGTTGGTCCTACAATGAGCAGTTCTTC. Its protein is CASSLGLGGGWSYNEQFF. Full variable domain (missing parts from reference TRBV5-1 and TRBJ2-1): KAGVTQTPRYLIKTRGQQVTLSCSPISGHRSVSWYQQTPGQGLQFLFEYFSETQRNKGNFPGRFSGRQFSNSRSEMNVSTLELGDSALYLCASSLGLGGGWSYNEQFFGPGTRLTVL.

CDR3 DNA sequence: TGCGCCAGCAGTGAGGTAGCGGGGACAGAGACCCAGTACTTC. Translating gives CASSEVAGTETQYF. This chain joins TRBV10-2 and TRBJ2-5, with TRBD2 matching 8 bases. CDR1 and CDR2 (germline): WSHSY, SAAADI. The CDR3 extends over 14 amino acids. V was pared by 2 bases and J by 4 bases, with 3 bases of the junction left unmatched.

The rearrangement joins TRBV4-1 to TRBJ2-2; 9 bases are shared with TRBD1. There are 16 residues in the CDR3. Germline V gives CDR1 MGHRA, CDR2 YSYEKL. Trimming cost V 6 bases and J 0 bases; bases outside gene matches: 5. CDR3 loop: CASRFGQGTNTGELFF. The CDR3 coding sequence is TGCGCCAGCAGGTTTGGACAGGGGACGAACACCGGGGAGCTGTTTTTT.

The V gene is TRBV29-1, the J gene TRBJ2-1; a weak D match, TRBD1 (5 bases). Germline CDR1 and CDR2: SQVTM and ANQGSEA. This CDR3 is built from 12 residues. V lost 5 bases and J 8 bases, leaving 13 bases between the germline ends. CDR3 in DNA: TGCAGCGTTAAATCAGGGAACGATGAGCAGTTCTTC. Protein product: CSVKSGNDEQFF.

V is TRBV4-3 and J is TRBJ2-7, with D unresolved. The length of the CDR3 is 14 residues. With 1 base removed from V and 3 bases from J, the gap between germline ends came to 10 bases. Germline CDR1 reads LGHNA; CDR2 reads YSLEER. The CDR3 here is CASSQGLHYYEQYF. The CDR3 DNA sequence: TGCGCCAGCAGCCAAGGCCTACACTACTACGAGCAGTACTTC.

The chain employs TRBV30 and TRBJ2-3, with D perhaps matching TRBD2 (6 bases). Germline V gives CDR1 GTSNPN, CDR2 SVGIG (reference sequence). This CDR3 contains 14 residues. Trimming shortened V by 5 bases and J by 5 bases, and 17 bases separated the two germline ends. CDR3 DNA: TGTGCCTGGCATGGGCGGGGTCTTTTAGATACGCAGTATTTT. Residues: CAWHGRGLLDTQYF.

The J gene is TRBJ1-1, the V gene TRBV15; 7 nucleotides align to TRBD1. Germline assignment: CDR1 LNHNV and CDR2 YYDKDF (reference sequence). Germline trimming cut 1 base from V and 7 bases from J; bases unmatched to any gene: 6. The CDR3 is made up of 14 amino acids. The CDR3, as DNA: TGTGCCACCAGCAGAGGGGACAGACCATTTGAAGCTTTCTTT. Residues: CATSRGDRPFEAFF.

This chain uses TRBV11-2 with TRBJ2-5; D may be TRBD1 (5 bases). The CDR3 runs to 15 residues. Germline CDR1 reads SGHAT; CDR2 reads FQNNGV. Trimming pared 1 base from V and 5 bases from J, leaving 14 bases between. CDR3 nucleotide sequence: TGTGCCAGCAGCTTAGTTTACAGTAAGGGGGAGACCCAGTACTTC. This translates into CASSLVYSKGETQYF.

This clone has just one count. The gene calls are TRBV7-9 and TRBJ2-1; D may be TRBD1 (5 bases). The V gene's germline CDR1 is SEHNR and CDR2 FQNEAQ (reference sequence). The CDR3 runs to 15 residues. V was clipped by 2 bases and J by 0 bases, with 8 bases between them. This CDR3 reads CASSLRQGSYNEQFF. The CDR3 nucleotides are TGTGCCAGCAGCTTAAGGCAGGGCTCCTACAATGAGCAGTTCTTC.

This chain joins TRBV25-1 and TRBJ1-2; TRBD1 matches at 7 bases. This CDR3 spans 13 amino acids. V lost 8 bases and J lost 2; bases outside the gene matches: 5. Per the germline V gene, CDR1 is MGHDK and CDR2 is SYGVNS. This chain's CDR3 is CASPRTGNYGYTF. The CDR3 DNA sequence: TGTGCCAGCCCTCGGACAGGCAACTATGGCTACACCTTC.

The chain joins TRBV5-5 to TRBJ2-7; TRBD2 aligns across 12 bases. The V gene's germline CDR1 is SGHKS and CDR2 YYEKEE (reference sequence). This CDR3 comprises 15 residues. V was pared by 4 bases and J by 3 bases, with 5 bases of the junction left unmatched. The CDR3 DNA reads TGTGCCAGCAGCCTGACTAGCGGGGGACTCTACGAGCAGTACTTC. This encodes CASSLTSGGLYEQYF.

About this clone itself: The germline gene is not matched at one end of the junction; a read error may be the cause. V and J are TRBV7-9 and TRBJ2-3; D is possibly TRBD2 (7 bases). CDR3 length: 17 amino acids. Germline CDR1 and CDR2: SEHNR and FQNEAQ (reference sequence). CDR3 region: CSSSLVGGGATTDTQYF. CDR3 nucleotides: TGTTCCAGCAGCTTAGTAGGGGGGGGCGCCACCACAGATACGCAGTATTTT.

V gene TRBV9 combines with J gene TRBJ2-5; weak D call: TRBD2 (7 bases). Germline CDR1 SGDLS, CDR2 YYNGEE. Deletions cut 3 bases from V and 3 bases from J, with 15 bases between. The CDR3 loop spans 15 amino acids. This chain's CDR3 is CASSGWGGLEETQYF. CDR3 nucleotides: TGTGCCAGCAGCGGATGGGGGGGCCTTGAAGAGACCCAGTACTTC.

This chain links TRBV5-1 with TRBJ2-7, with TRBD1 matching 8 bases. The CDR3 totals 16 residues. The V gene end was trimmed by 4 bases and the J gene end by 2 bases; junction bases not matched to a gene: 11. In germline, CDR1 is SGHRS, CDR2 YFSETQ. CDR3 in DNA: TGCGCCAGCAGCCCACCTAGGGCGACAGGGGCCTACGAGCAGTACTTC. Translated: CASSPPRATGAYEQYF.

The V call is TRBV29-1, the J call TRBJ2-3; 7 bases are a match to TRBD1. Germline V gene lookup returns CDR1 SQVTM and CDR2 ANQGSEA. CDR3 length equals 13 residues. Losses at the gene ends were 7 bases for V and 0 bases for J; bases not matched to a gene: 4. The CDR3 sequence: CSATGASTDTQYF. The CDR3 DNA reads as TGCAGCGCCACAGGGGCTAGCACAGATACGCAGTATTTT.

V is TRBV6-5 and J is TRBJ1-3; tentative D call: TRBD1 (6 bases). Trimming pared 10 bases from V and 3 bases from J, leaving 16 bases between. Germline CDR1 is MNHEY and CDR2 is SVGAGI. CDR3 length: 14 residues. The CDR3 sequence: CATRSGASGNTIYF. Here the CDR3 DNA reads TGTGCCACCCGATCAGGGGCGAGTGGAAACACCATATATTTT.